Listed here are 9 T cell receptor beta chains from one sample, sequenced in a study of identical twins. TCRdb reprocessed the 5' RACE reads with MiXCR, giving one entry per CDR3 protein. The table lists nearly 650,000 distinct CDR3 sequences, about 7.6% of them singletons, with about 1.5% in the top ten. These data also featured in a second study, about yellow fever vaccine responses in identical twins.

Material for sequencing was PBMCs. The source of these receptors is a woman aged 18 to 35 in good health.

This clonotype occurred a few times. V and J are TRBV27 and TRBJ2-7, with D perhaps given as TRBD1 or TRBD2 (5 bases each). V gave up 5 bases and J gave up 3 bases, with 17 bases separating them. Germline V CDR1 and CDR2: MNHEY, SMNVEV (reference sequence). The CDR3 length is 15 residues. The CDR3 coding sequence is TGTGCCAGCAGTGCCCGGGACCAATCCTTCTACGAGCAGTACTTC. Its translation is CASSARDQSFYEQYF.

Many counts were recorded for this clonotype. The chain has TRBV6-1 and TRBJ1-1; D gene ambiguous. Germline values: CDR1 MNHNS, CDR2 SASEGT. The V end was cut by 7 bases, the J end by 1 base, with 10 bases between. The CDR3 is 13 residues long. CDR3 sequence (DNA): TGTGCCAGCATACGTCAGACGAACACTGAAGCTTTCTTT. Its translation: CASIRQTNTEAFF.

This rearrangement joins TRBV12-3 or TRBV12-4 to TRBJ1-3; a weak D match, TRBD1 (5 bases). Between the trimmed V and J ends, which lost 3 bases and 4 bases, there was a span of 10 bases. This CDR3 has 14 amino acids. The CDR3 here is CASSLPGTGNTIYF. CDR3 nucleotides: TGTGCCAGCAGTTTGCCGGGGACCGGAAACACCATATATTTT.

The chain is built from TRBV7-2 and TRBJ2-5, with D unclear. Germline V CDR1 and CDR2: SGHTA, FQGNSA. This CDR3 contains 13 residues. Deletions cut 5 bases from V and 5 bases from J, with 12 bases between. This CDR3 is CASSPSLQETQYF. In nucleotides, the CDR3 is TGTGCCAGCAGCCCCTCATTACAGGAGACCCAGTACTTC.

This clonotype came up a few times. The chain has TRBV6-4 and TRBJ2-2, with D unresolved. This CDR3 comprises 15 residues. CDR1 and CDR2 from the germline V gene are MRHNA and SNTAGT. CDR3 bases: TGTCAATTTTTGATCGACCAGTCGAACACCGGGGAGCTGTTTTTT. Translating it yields CQFLIDQSNTGELFF.

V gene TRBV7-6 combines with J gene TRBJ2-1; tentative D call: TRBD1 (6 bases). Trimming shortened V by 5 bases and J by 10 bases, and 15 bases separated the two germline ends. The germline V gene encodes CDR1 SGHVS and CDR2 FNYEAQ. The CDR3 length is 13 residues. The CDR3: CASSTNTGREQFF. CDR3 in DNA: TGTGCCAGCAGCACAAACACAGGGCGGGAGCAGTTCTTC. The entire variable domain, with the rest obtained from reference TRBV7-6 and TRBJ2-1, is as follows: GAGVSQSPRYKVTKRGQDVALRCDPISGHVSLYWYRQALGQGPEFLTYFNYEAQQDKSGLPNDRFSAERPEGSISTLTIQRTEQRDSAMYRCASSTNTGREQFFGPGTRLTVL.

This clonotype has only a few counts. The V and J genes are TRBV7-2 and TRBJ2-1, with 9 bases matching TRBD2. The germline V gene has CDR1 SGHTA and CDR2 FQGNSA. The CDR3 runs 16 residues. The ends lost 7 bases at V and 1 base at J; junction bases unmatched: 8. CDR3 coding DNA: TGTGCCAGCACCCCCCATAGCGGGAGTTCCTACAATGAGCAGTTCTTC. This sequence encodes CASTPHSGSSYNEQFF.

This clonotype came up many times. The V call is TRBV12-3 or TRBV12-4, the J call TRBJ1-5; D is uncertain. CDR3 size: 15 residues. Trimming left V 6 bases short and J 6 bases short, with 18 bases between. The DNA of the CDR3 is TGTGCCAGCAGCAGAGGGTTTTCGGCTAGTCAGCCCCAGCATTTT. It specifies CASSRGFSASQPQHF.

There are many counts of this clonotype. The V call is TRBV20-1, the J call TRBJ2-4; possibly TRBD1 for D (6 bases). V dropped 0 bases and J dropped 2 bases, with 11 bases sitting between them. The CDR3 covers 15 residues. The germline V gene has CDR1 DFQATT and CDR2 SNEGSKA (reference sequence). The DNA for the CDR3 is TGCAGTGCTAGAGAGAAGGGGGAGCCCAAAAACATTCAGTACTTC. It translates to CSAREKGEPKNIQYF.